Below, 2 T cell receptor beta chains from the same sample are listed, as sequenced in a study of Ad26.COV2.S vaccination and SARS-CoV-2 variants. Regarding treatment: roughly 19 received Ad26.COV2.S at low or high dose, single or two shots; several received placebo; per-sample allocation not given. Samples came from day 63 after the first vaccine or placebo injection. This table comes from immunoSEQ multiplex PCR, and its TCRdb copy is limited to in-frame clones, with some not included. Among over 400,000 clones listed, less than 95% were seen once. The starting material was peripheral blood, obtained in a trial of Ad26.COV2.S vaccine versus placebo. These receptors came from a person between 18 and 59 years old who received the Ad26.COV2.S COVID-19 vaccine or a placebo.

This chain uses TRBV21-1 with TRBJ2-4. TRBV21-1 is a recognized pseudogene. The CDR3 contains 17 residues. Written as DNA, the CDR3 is TGTGCCAGCAGCAAACGTTGGGCAGGGAGAGCCAAAAACATTCAGTACTTC. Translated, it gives CASSKRWAGRAKNIQYF.

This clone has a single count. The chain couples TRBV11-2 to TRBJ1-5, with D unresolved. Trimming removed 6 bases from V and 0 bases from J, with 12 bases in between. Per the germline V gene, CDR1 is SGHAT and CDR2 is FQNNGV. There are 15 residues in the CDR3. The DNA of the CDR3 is TGTGCCAGCAGTCCCGGGATCTATAGCAATCAGCCCCAGCATTTT. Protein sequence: CASSPGIYSNQPQHF.